This T cell receptor beta chain derives from a study of T cell repertoires in cytomegalovirus infection (dated by TCRdb to 2018 to 2020). Concerning the study at large: The HLA type of each donor mattered for the analysis, because public TCR beta signatures pointed to carriage of CMV infection along with the matching HLA type. Study-wide conclusions, independent of this receptor: In both this cohort and an independent cohort of 352 donors, the cumulative frequency of public TCR beta family members distinguished carriers of CMV infection plus the relevant HLA type. In the ex vivo response, HLA-C-restricted CMV-specific TCR beta clonotypes were dominant, and in two of eight donors the single most frequent clonotype came from this HLA-C-restricted group.

Sequencer: Illumina HiSeq 1500. The public reads were run again by TCRdb, first through fastp at Q25 and then through MiXCR, and only productive beta chains were kept. Merged by CDR3 protein, the rows form single entries marked with the most common genes and DNA. In this sample the table shows approximately 500,000 distinct CDR3 sequences, about 11% of which occur a single time. Of the sample, roughly 10% is held by the ten largest clones. Sequences SQVTM (CDR1) and ANQGSEA (CDR2) are obtained from the germline V gene. Measured from the cysteine to the phenylalanine, the CDR3 is 13 residues long. Just the 39-base CDR3 DNA is kept, in frame starting at base 1. This clonotype was counted many times. No antigen is known for it. No base quality information exists; no much larger clone differs at one position.

The chain joins TRBV29-1 to TRBJ2-3, with 8 central nucleotides matching TRBD2. Sequencing input: PBMCs. The sequence derives from a human donor in good health (CMV status not recorded). Some clones in this sample may be carry-over from other donors' samples. The CDR3 here reads CVVGGRYTDTQYF. The nucleotide sequence reads as follows: TGCGTGGTCGGCGGGAGGTACACAGATACGCAGTATTTT.